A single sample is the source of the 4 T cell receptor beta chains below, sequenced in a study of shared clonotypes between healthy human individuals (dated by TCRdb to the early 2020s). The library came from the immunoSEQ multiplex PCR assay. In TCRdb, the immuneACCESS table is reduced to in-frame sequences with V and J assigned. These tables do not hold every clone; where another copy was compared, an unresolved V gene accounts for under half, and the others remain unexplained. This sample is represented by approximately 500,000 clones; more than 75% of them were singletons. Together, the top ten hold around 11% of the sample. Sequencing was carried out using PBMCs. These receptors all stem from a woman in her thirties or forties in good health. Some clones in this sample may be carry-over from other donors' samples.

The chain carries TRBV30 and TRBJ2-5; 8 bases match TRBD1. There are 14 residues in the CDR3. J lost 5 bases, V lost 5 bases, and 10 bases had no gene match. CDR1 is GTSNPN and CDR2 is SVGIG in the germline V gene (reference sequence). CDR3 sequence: CAWGIQGAGETQYF. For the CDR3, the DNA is TGTGCCTGGGGCATTCAGGGGGCTGGGGAGACCCAGTACTTC.

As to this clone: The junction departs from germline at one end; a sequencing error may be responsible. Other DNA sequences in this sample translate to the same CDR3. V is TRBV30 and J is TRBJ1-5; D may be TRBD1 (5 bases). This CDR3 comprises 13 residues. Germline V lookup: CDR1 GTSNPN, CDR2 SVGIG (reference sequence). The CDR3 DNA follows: TGTGCATGGAGTAAGGGGAACGGGCAGCCCCAGCATTTT. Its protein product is CAWSKGNGQPQHF.

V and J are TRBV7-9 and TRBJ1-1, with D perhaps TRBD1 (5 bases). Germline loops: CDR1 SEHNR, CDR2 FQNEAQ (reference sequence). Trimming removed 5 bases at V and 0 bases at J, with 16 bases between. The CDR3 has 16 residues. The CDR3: CASSPKRGSMNTEAFF. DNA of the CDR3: TGTGCCAGCAGCCCAAAACGGGGCAGTATGAACACTGAAGCTTTCTTT.

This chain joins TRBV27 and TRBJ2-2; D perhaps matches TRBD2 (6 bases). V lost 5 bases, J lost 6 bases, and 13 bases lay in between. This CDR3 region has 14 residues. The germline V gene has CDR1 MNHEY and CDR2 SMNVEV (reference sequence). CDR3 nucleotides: TGTGCCAGCAGTCCGCGACTAGTTGCCGGGGAGCTGTTTTTT. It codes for CASSPRLVAGELFF.